Shown below are 15 T cell receptor beta chains from a single sample sequenced in a study of blood T cell repertoires in COVID-19. Clones were sequenced by immunoSEQ multiplex PCR, and TCRdb holds only the in-frame ones, with some missing. The sample carries about 220,000 clones, 86% recorded once. Sequenced sample: PBMCs or T cells enriched from blood (not recorded which). The receptors here all came from a woman aged 40 to 49 with acute COVID-19.

This chain joins TRBV9 and TRBJ2-6; no clear D. The CDR3 consists of 15 residues. Trimming pared 4 bases from V and 0 bases from J, leaving 8 bases between. Germline CDR1 reads SGDLS; CDR2 reads YYNGEE. The CDR3 DNA follows: TGTGCCAGCAGCCTATTGTCCTCTGGGGCCAACGTCCTGACTTTC. Its protein product is CASSLLSSGANVLTF.

This chain joins TRBV5-1 and TRBJ2-3, with 7 bases that match TRBD2. Germline V gene sequence: CDR1 SGHRS, CDR2 YFSETQ. The CDR3 spans 16 residues. V gave up 0 bases and J gave up 3 bases; unmatched junction bases: 7. The DNA of the CDR3 is TGCGCCAGCAGCTTGGTAGCTAGCGGAGCAACAGATACGCAGTATTTT. It encodes CASSLVASGATDTQYF. The entire variable domain, with the rest obtained from reference TRBV5-1 and TRBJ2-3, is as follows: KAGVTQTPRYLIKTRGQQVTLSCSPISGHRSVSWYQQTPGQGLQFLFEYFSETQRNKGNFPGRFSGRQFSNSRSEMNVSTLELGDSALYLCASSLVASGATDTQYFGPGTRLTVL.

The chain employs TRBV6-4 and TRBJ2-1; no reliable D call. Trimming cost V 5 bases and J 0 bases, with 11 bases left between them. The CDR3 contains 15 residues. The germline CDR1 and CDR2 sequences are MRHNA and SNTAGT. CDR3 coding DNA: TGTGCCAGCAGTCTGAGCGAGAACTCCTACAATGAGCAGTTCTTC. Encoded protein: CASSLSENSYNEQFF.

With regard to this clone: This specimen includes other DNA sequences encoding the same CDR3. V gene TRBV18 combines with J gene TRBJ1-1; D possibly corresponds to TRBD1 (5 bases). The length of the CDR3 is 13 residues. V was trimmed by 5 bases and J by 1 base, leaving 8 bases between them. Germline CDR1 reads KGHSH; CDR2 reads LQKENI. Here the CDR3 reads CASSSGQNTEAFF. In DNA form, the CDR3 reads TGTGCCAGCTCATCAGGGCAGAACACTGAAGCTTTCTTT.

The chain has TRBV11-2 and TRBJ2-7; tentatively, D is TRBD2 (5 bases). The CDR3 totals 13 residues. The germline V and J ends were trimmed by 5 bases and 5 bases, with 13 bases remaining between them. From germline, CDR1 is SGHAT and CDR2 FQNNGV. CDR3 sequence (DNA): TGTGCCAGCAGCCCCCGGGGAGTGGACGAGCAGTACGTC. Translation gives CASSPRGVDEQYV.

The chain uses TRBV6-5 and TRBJ1-2, with 11 bases that match TRBD1. Trimming removed 6 bases from V and 8 bases from J; junction bases left unmatched: 8. Germline CDR1 and CDR2: MNHEY and SVGAGI. The CDR3 has 14 residues. Here the CDR3 DNA reads TGTGCCAGCAGGTTGGACAGGGGGCGAGGGGGCTACACCTTC. Protein product: CASRLDRGRGGYTF.

The J gene is TRBJ1-1, the V gene TRBV7-9; perhaps TRBD1 as D (6 bases). V was shortened by 1 base and J by 11 bases, with 14 bases between the two germline ends. The CDR3 covers 13 residues. CDR1 and CDR2 (germline): SEHNR, FQNEAQ (reference sequence). CDR3 in amino acids: CASSLEGAGEAFF. CDR3 sequence (DNA): TGTGCCAGCAGCTTAGAAGGGGCAGGGGAGGCTTTCTTT.

The chain has TRBV24-1 and TRBJ1-5; D gene uncertain. Trimming shortened V by 5 bases and J by 7 bases, and 5 bases separated the two germline ends. Germline-derived CDR1 and CDR2 are KGHDR and SFDVKD. This CDR3 region has 11 residues. The CDR3: CATSVVQPQHF. The CDR3 DNA follows: TGTGCCACCAGTGTAGTCCAGCCCCAGCATTTT.

The chain carries TRBV6-5 and TRBJ1-6; D is unresolved. Germline values: CDR1 MNHEY, CDR2 SVGAGI. The CDR3 totals 12 residues. V gave up 11 bases and J gave up 9 bases, with 14 bases separating them. CDR3: CAGQAYGSPLHF. The CDR3 DNA reads as TGTGCCGGCCAAGCGTACGGTTCACCCCTCCACTTT.

The table lists this clone with a few counts. V and J are TRBV19 and TRBJ2-3, with D maybe TRBD1 (6 bases). Germline V gene data show CDR1 as LNHDA and CDR2 as SQIVND (reference sequence). The CDR3 loop spans 13 amino acids. Deletions cut 4 bases from V and 6 bases from J, with 11 bases between. The CDR3 bases are TGTGCCAGTAGTAGCCTCCAGGGGGATACGCAGTATTTT. As protein: CASSSLQGDTQYF.

The rearrangement links TRBV2 to TRBJ2-3; TRBD2 agrees at 10 bases. The CDR3 contains 17 residues. CDR1 SNHLY and CDR2 FYNNEI come from the germline V gene. V dropped 4 bases and J dropped 3; count of bases not matched to a gene: 10. Here the CDR3 reads CASSVQAGGPSTDTQYF. For the CDR3, the DNA is TGTGCCAGCAGTGTTCAAGCGGGGGGGCCGAGTACAGATACGCAGTATTTT.

The chain carries TRBV4-1 and TRBJ1-1, with TRBD1 identical over 7 bases. The germline V gene has CDR1 MGHRA and CDR2 YSYEKL. This CDR3 is 19 amino acids long. After removal of 1 base from V and 1 base from J, the junction contained 15 bases not matched to a gene. This CDR3 is CASSQGPGTVFPKNTEAFF. In DNA, the CDR3 is TGCGCCAGCAGCCAAGGCCCAGGGACAGTTTTCCCGAAGAACACTGAAGCTTTCTTT.

The chain employs TRBV12-3 or TRBV12-4 and TRBJ2-1; D remains ambiguous. Trimming pared 6 bases from V and 9 bases from J, leaving 6 bases between. The CDR3 covers 10 residues. The CDR3 bases are TGTGCCAGCAGCTCTCGTGAGCAGTTCTTC. It translates to CASSSREQFF.

V is TRBV19 and J is TRBJ1-1; 8 bases are a match to TRBD1. The CDR3 is made up of 15 amino acids. Germline lookup yields CDR1 LNHDA and CDR2 SQIVND (reference sequence). J gave up 6 bases and V 7 bases, and 13 bases lay outside the gene matches. CDR3 DNA: TGTGCCAGTAACCCAGGGGGGACAGGTGCCCCTGAAGCTTTCTTT. This sequence encodes CASNPGGTGAPEAFF. Looking up the rest from reference TRBV19 and TRBJ1-1 gives the full variable domain: DGGITQSPKYLFRKEGQNVTLSCEQNLNHDAMYWYRQDPGQGLRLIYYSQIVNDFQKGDIAEGYSVSREKKESFPLTVTSAQKNPTAFYLCASNPGGTGAPEAFFGQGTRLTVV.

The chain carries TRBV27 and TRBJ1-2; no firm D call. Germline V gene lookup returns CDR1 MNHEY and CDR2 SMNVEV (reference sequence). Trimming shortened V by 6 bases and J by 3 bases, and 23 bases separated the two germline ends. CDR3 size: 17 residues. This chain's CDR3 is CASSPLGAGLLHYGYTF. The DNA for the CDR3 is TGTGCCAGCAGCCCCTTAGGCGCGGGTTTACTTCACTATGGCTACACCTTC.